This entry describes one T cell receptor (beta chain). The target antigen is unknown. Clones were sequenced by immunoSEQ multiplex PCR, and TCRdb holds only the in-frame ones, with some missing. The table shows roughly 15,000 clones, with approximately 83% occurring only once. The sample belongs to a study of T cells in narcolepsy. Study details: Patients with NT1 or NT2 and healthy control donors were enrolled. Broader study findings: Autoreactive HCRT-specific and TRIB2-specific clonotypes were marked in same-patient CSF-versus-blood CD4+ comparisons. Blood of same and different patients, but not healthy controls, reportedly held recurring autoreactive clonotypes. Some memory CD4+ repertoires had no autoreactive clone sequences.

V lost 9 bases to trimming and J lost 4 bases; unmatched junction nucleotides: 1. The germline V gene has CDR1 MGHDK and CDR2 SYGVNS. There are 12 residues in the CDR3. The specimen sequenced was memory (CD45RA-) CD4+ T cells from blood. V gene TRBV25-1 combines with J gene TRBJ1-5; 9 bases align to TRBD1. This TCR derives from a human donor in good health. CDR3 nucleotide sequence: TGTGCCAGGGGGACAGGGAATCAGCCCCAGCATTTT. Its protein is CARGTGNQPQHF.